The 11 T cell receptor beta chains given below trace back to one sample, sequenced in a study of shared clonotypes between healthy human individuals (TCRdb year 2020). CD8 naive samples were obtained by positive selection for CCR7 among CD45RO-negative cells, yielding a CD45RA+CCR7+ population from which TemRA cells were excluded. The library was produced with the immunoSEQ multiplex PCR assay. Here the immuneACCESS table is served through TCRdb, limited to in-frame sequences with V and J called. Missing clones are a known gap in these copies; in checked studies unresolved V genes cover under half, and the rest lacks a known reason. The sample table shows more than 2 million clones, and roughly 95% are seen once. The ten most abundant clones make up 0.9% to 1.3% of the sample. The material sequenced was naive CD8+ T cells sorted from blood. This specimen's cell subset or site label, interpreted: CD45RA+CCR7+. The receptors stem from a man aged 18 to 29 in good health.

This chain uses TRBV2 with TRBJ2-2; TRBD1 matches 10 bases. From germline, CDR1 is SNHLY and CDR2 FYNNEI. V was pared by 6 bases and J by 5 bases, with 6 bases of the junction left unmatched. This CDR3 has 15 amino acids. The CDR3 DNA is TGTGCCAGCAGCGAGACAGGGGGCCCTACCGGGGAGCTGTTTTTT. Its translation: CASSETGGPTGELFF.

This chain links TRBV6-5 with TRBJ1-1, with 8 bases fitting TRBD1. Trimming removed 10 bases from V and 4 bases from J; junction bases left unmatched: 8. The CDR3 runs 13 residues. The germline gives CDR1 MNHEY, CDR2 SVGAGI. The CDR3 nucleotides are TGTGCCACCGGACAGGGCCCCTTCACTGAAGCTTTCTTT. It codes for CATGQGPFTEAFF.

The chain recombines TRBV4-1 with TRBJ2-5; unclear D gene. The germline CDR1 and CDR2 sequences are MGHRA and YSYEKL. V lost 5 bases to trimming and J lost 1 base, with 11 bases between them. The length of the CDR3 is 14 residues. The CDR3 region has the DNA TGCGCCAGCAGCGCGGAACCCTTCCAAGAGACCCAGTACTTC. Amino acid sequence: CASSAEPFQETQYF.

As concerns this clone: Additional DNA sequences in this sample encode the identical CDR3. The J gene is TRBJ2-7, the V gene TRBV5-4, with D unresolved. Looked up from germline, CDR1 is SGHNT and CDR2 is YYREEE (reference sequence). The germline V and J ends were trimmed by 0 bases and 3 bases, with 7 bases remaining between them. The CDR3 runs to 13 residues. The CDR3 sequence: CASSLGGGYEQYF. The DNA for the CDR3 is TGTGCCAGCAGCTTGGGTGGTGGCTACGAGCAGTACTTC.

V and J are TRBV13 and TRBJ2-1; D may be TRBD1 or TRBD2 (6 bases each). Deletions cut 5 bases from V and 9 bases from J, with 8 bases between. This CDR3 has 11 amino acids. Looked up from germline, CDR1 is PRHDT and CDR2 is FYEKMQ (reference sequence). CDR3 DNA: TGTGCCAGCAGCCGGGGGCCTGAGCAGTTCTTC. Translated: CASSRGPEQFF. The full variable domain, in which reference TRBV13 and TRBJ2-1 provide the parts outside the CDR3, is AAGVIQSPRHLIKEKRETATLKCYPIPRHDTVYWYQQGPGQDPQFLISFYEKMQSDKGSIPDRFSAQQFSDYHSELNMSSLELGDSALYFCASSRGPEQFFGPGTRLTVL.

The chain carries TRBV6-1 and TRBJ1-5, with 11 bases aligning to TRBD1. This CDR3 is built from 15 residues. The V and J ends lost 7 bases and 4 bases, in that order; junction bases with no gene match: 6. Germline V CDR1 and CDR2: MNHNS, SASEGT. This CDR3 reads CASTDGTGGNQPQHF. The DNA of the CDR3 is TGTGCCAGCACAGACGGGACAGGGGGGAATCAGCCCCAGCATTTT.

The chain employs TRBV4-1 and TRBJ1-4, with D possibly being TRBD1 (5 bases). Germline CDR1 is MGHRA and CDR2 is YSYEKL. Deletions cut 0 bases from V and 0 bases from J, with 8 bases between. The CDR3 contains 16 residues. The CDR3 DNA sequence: TGCGCCAGCAGCCAAGACCAGGGTTCAACTAATGAAAAACTGTTTTTT. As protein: CASSQDQGSTNEKLFF.

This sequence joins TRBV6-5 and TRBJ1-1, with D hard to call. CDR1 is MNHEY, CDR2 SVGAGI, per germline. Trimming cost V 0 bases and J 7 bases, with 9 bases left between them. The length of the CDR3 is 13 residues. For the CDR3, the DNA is TGTGCCAGCAGTTACTCGATCGGCAATGAAGCTTTCTTT. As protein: CASSYSIGNEAFF.

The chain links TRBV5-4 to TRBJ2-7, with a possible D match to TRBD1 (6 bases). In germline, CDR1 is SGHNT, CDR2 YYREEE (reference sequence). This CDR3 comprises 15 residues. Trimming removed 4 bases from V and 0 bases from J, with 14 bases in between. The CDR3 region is CASSPYAGASYEQYF. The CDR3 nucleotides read TGTGCCAGCAGCCCGTATGCAGGGGCCTCCTACGAGCAGTACTTC.

CDR3: CASSQGEGIPLYEQYF. For the CDR3, the DNA is TGCGCCAGCAGCCAAGGGGAGGGGATTCCGCTCTACGAGCAGTACTTC. The chain combines TRBV4-1 with TRBJ2-7, with 7 bases lining up with TRBD2. The CDR3 runs to 16 residues. The V gene end was trimmed by 1 base and the J gene end by 3 bases; junction bases not matched to a gene: 9. Germline CDR1 reads MGHRA; CDR2 reads YSYEKL.

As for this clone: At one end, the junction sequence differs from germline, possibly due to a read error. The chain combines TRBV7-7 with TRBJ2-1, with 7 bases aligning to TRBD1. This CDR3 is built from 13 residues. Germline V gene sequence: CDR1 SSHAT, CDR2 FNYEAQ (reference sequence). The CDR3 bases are TGTGCTAGCAGCTTAGGGGGCCCGAATGAGCAGTTCTTC. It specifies CASSLGGPNEQFF.